The 8 T cell receptor beta chains below come from one sample, sequenced in a study of Graves' ophthalmopathy and Graves' hyperthyroidism. Investigators amplified TCR beta CDR3 regions from RNA transcripts. The workflow started with a first-round RT-PCR run with HTBI primers and then moved on to a second-round multiplex PCR. TCRdb itself ran the multiplex PCR reads through MiXCR, one entry per CDR3 protein. The sample lists just over 600,000 distinct CDR3 sequences; 20% to 25% were seen once. The source material was peripheral blood. The receptors come from a woman between 18 and 30 years old with stable Graves' hyperthyroidism. Some clones in this sample may be carry-over from other donors' samples.

With respect to this clonotype: A much larger clone differs by one base, so this may be a read error. The chain carries TRBV7-2 and TRBJ2-2; D is possibly TRBD1 (7 bases). The CDR3 covers 13 residues. The V gene lost 11 bases and the J gene lost 3 bases, with 13 bases spanning the gap. Germline V CDR1 and CDR2: SGHTA, FQGNSA. The chain's CDR3 is CACGDRDTGELFF. The CDR3 DNA is TGTGCCTGCGGGGACAGAGACACCGGGGAGCTGTTTTTT.

This clonotype has ten or more counts. This sequence joins TRBV19 and TRBJ1-2; D unclear. The CDR3 consists of 13 residues. Trimming shortened V by 7 bases and J by 4 bases, and 13 bases separated the two germline ends. Looked up from germline, CDR1 is LNHDA and CDR2 is SQIVND (reference sequence). CDR3 in DNA: TGTGCCAGTACCGCCAGAGGATCCTATGGCTACACCTTC. It translates to CASTARGSYGYTF.

The chain combines TRBV4-1 with TRBJ2-7; D is undetermined. Trimming shortened V by 5 bases and J by 3 bases, and 11 bases separated the two germline ends. There are 13 residues in the CDR3. Germline V gene lookup returns CDR1 MGHRA and CDR2 YSYEKL. The CDR3 nucleotides read TGCGCCAGCAGCTTGGACGAGTACTACGAGCAGTACTTC. Amino acid sequence: CASSLDEYYEQYF.

This clonotype appeared many times. The chain has TRBV20-1 and TRBJ1-3; TRBD1 might be the D (5 bases). CDR1 and CDR2 (germline): DFQATT, SNEGSKA (reference sequence). The CDR3 consists of 13 residues. The V and J ends lost 5 bases and 0 bases respectively, with 8 bases between them. As DNA, the CDR3 is TGCAGTGCTGAGACAGCCTCTGGAAACACCATATATTTT. Its translation: CSAETASGNTIYF.

In this sample, this clonotype turned up many times. Mismatch with germline at one junction end may stem from a read error. This chain links TRBV24-1 with TRBJ1-1, with 7 bases matching TRBD1. The length of the CDR3 is 20 residues. CDR1 KGHDR and CDR2 SFDVKD come from the germline V gene. CDR3: CATSVLGDRKANTKNTEAFF. For the CDR3, the DNA is TGTGCCACCAGTGTTTTGGGGGACAGAAAAGCTAATACTAAGAACACTGAAGCTTTCTTT.

CDR3 sequence reads: CASSGQGDTDQKELFF. The CDR3 coding sequence is TGTGCCAGCTCCGGACAGGGGGATACAGACCAAAAAGAGCTGTTTTTT. The rearrangement joins TRBV6-1 to TRBJ2-2; TRBD1 matches at 10 bases. The CDR3 is 16 residues long. With 8 bases clipped from V and 11 bases from J, the junction kept 17 bases outside the gene matches. Germline-derived CDR1 and CDR2 are MNHNS and SASEGT.

This clonotype occurred a few times. The chain uses TRBV5-1 and TRBJ2-2; TRBD1 aligns across 7 bases. Looked up from germline, CDR1 is SGHRS and CDR2 is YFSETQ. The CDR3 spans 14 residues. V was pared by 4 bases and J by 3 bases, with 3 bases of the junction left unmatched. Here the CDR3 DNA reads TGCGCCAGCAGCCCGGACAGGTACACCGGGGAGCTGTTTTTT. This codes for CASSPDRYTGELFF.

The gene calls are TRBV19 and TRBJ1-1, with a possible D match to TRBD1 (5 bases). Germline CDR1 LNHDA, CDR2 SQIVND (reference sequence). Trimming removed 5 bases from V and 0 bases from J, with 16 bases in between. This CDR3 spans 16 amino acids. CDR3 nucleotide sequence: TGTGCCAGTAGTCGAGCGGCGACGGGACTGAACACTGAAGCTTTCTTT. It specifies CASSRAATGLNTEAFF.